This record looks at one TCR beta chain sequence and its context. Its specificity is unknown. The sample comes from a study of CD8 T cells in ankylosing spondylitis. Study results and caveats: Matched ankylosing spondylitis synovial fluid reportedly contained a significantly enriched population of disease-linked clones. Apparently characteristic of ankylosing spondylitis blood was a TCR beta motif (about eight highly homologous variants). In peripheral blood, disease-linked CD8+ clones occurred at relatively low frequencies.

The J segment lost 8 bases and the V segment lost 4 bases, leaving 7 bases of the junction unmatched. CDR1 is KGHDR and CDR2 is SFDVKD in the germline V gene. The CDR3 spans 14 residues. TCR beta libraries were made by quantitative 5'-RACE with molecular barcodes. Using its own MiXCR run on the 5' RACE reads, TCRdb lists one record per CDR3 protein. This repertoire shows approximately 92,000 distinct CDR3 sequences, 7.5% to 9% found once; its top ten account for roughly 5.5%. The sequence derives from a male donor with ankylosing spondylitis or in good health (not recorded which). Specimen: blood, either unsorted or a sorted T cell fraction (not recorded which). The chain joins TRBV24-1 to TRBJ2-1; 7 bases fit TRBD1. CDR3: CATSETGTAYEQFF. Written as DNA, the CDR3 is TGTGCCACCAGTGAGACCGGGACAGCTTATGAGCAGTTCTTC.